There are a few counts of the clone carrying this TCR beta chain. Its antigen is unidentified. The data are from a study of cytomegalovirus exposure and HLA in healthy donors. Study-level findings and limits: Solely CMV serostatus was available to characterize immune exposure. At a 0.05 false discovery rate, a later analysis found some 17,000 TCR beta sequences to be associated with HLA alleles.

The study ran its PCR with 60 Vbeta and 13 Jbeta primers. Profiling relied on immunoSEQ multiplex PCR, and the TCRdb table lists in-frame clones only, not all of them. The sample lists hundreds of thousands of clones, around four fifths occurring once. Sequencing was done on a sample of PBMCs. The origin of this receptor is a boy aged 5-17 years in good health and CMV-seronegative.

The CDR3 bases are TGTGCCTGGAGTGTACGGTCAGGGGCGAGCAATCAGCCCCAGCATTTT. This encodes CAWSVRSGASNQPQHF. The chain has TRBV30 and TRBJ1-5; a possible D gene is TRBD1 (6 bases). This CDR3 is built from 16 residues. Germline V gene sequence: CDR1 GTSNPN, CDR2 SVGIG (reference sequence). The germline V and J ends were trimmed by 0 bases and 1 base, with 13 bases remaining between them.